The entry below describes one T cell receptor beta chain. The CDR3 extends over 15 amino acids. Trimming pared 5 bases from V and 5 bases from J, leaving 15 bases between. Germline V CDR1 and CDR2: MNHEY, SVGAGI. This record belongs to a study of blood T cell repertoires in COVID-19. Whole-study context: The study drew acute and convalescent COVID-19 samples from the United States, Italy and Spain. The cDNA or gDNA used as material had been derived from T cells, B-cell-depleted T cells, or PBMCs.

Method: immunoSEQ multiplex PCR; TCRdb's copy keeps in-frame clones and lacks some. There are around 500,000 clones in the sample; 70% to 90% occur only once, and 3% to 3.5% lies in the top ten. The sequence was collected from a human donor in a cohort sampled during active COVID-19. The rearrangement joins TRBV6-5 to TRBJ1-4; TRBD1 might be the D (6 bases). Material for sequencing was peripheral blood. In DNA, the CDR3 is TGTGCCAGCAGTACCTCACAGGGCGGGAATGAAAAACTGTTTTTT. The encoded protein is CASSTSQGGNEKLFF.